The 30 T cell receptor beta chains given below trace back to one sample, sequenced in a study of human T cells and chemical hapten exposure. TCRdb ran MiXCR on the RACE reads and lists one entry per CDR3 protein. The sample includes roughly 120,000 distinct CDR3 sequences, roughly an eighth of them seen just once. The sample's time point: patch test 1, 2 weeks after DPC sensitization. The treatment is: therapeutic diphenylcyclopropenone sensitization with weekly scalp DPC. Sequences were derived from whole blood, sampled in connection with sensitization to the hapten diphenylcyclopropenone (DPC). Every receptor here comes from a man aged 18 to 35 with alopecia areata. Some clones in this sample may be carry-over from other donors' samples.

This clonotype was seen a few times. This CDR3 is CASITDRRHYEQYF. The CDR3 region has the DNA TGTGCCAGCATTACGGACAGGAGACATTACGAGCAGTACTTC. The chain employs TRBV2 and TRBJ2-7; 7 bases match TRBD1. This CDR3 region has 14 residues. Germline V gives CDR1 SNHLY, CDR2 FYNNEI. The V gene end was trimmed by 7 bases and the J gene end by 4 bases; junction bases not matched to a gene: 10.

This clonotype was detected only a few times. J is TRBJ1-1 and V is TRBV11-2; D is undetermined. V shed 1 base and J shed 7 bases, with 10 bases lying between them. The CDR3 loop spans 13 amino acids. Looked up from germline, CDR1 is SGHAT and CDR2 is FQNNGV. CDR3 sequence: CASSLAPPGEAFF. CDR3 coding DNA: TGTGCCAGCAGCTTAGCGCCCCCTGGTGAAGCTTTCTTT.

The rearrangement uses TRBV5-1 and TRBJ2-5, with D tentatively TRBD1 (5 bases). The germline V and J ends were trimmed by 6 bases and 5 bases, with 17 bases remaining between them. CDR3 length equals 14 residues. Germline CDR1 and CDR2: SGHRS and YFSETQ. The CDR3 sequence is CASKSWTKEETQYF. The DNA for the CDR3 is TGCGCCAGCAAGTCCTGGACAAAGGAGGAGACCCAGTACTTC.

V usage is TRBV20-1 and J usage is TRBJ2-5; D unclear. The length of the CDR3 is 14 residues. Germline values: CDR1 DFQATT, CDR2 SNEGSKA (reference sequence). Between the trimmed V and J ends, which lost 1 base and 7 bases, there was a span of 16 bases. This CDR3 reads CSARVWPVVWTQYF. Written as DNA, the CDR3 is TGCAGTGCTAGAGTCTGGCCAGTGGTTTGGACCCAGTACTTC.

This clonotype was seen more than once but under ten times. The J gene is TRBJ1-6, the V gene TRBV18; possibly TRBD1 for D (6 bases). V shed 6 bases and J shed 7 bases, with 7 bases lying between them. Germline V gene lookup returns CDR1 KGHSH and CDR2 LQKENI. The CDR3 consists of 12 residues. The CDR3 region has the DNA TGTGCCAGCTCCCAGGGGAATTCACCCCTCCACTTT. This codes for CASSQGNSPLHF.

The chain is built from TRBV5-6 and TRBJ1-1; D gene unclear. Germline values: CDR1 SGHDT, CDR2 YYEEEE. The CDR3 is made up of 14 amino acids. V lost 2 bases and J lost 5, with 13 bases in between. CDR3 residues: CASSFRRVGTEAFF. For the CDR3, the DNA is TGTGCCAGCAGCTTCCGGAGGGTTGGGACTGAAGCTTTCTTT.

This clonotype has only a few counts. The chain joins TRBV5-8 to TRBJ1-5; D may be TRBD1 (6 bases). Germline values: CDR1 SGHTS, CDR2 YDEGEE. The V end lost 1 base, the J end lost 1 base, and 9 bases lay between the germline ends. The CDR3 has 15 amino acids. CDR3 loop: CASSLLRGSNQPQHF. CDR3 in DNA: TGTGCCAGCAGCTTGCTGAGGGGGAGCAATCAGCCCCAGCATTTT.

This clonotype was observed a single time. CDR3 in DNA: TGTGCCAGCAGTTTATTGGGAAACGCTGGAGCTTTCTTT. Translating gives CASSLLGNAGAFF. V usage is TRBV27 and J usage is TRBJ1-1; D ambiguous. Germline loops: CDR1 MNHEY, CDR2 SMNVEV (reference sequence). Trimming took off 1 base at V and 10 bases at J, with 13 bases between the two ends. There are 13 residues in the CDR3.

CDR3 DNA: TGCAGCGCAGACCGGGGAAGCACTGAAGCTTTCTTT. Translating gives CSADRGSTEAFF. V gene TRBV29-1 combines with J gene TRBJ1-1, with unresolved D. Trimming removed 7 bases at V and 4 bases at J, with 13 bases between. Per germline, CDR1 SQVTM and CDR2 ANQGSEA. The CDR3 is 12 residues long.

The V and J genes are TRBV10-3 and TRBJ2-7; a weak D match, TRBD1 (6 bases). In germline, CDR1 is ENHRY, CDR2 SYGVKD. The germline V and J ends were trimmed by 11 bases and 5 bases, with 13 bases remaining between them. The CDR3 spans 11 residues. The CDR3 loop is CAGNRDHEQYV. The CDR3 DNA reads as TGTGCCGGCAACAGGGACCACGAGCAGTACGTC.

The J gene is TRBJ1-1, the V gene TRBV9, with D uncertain. The CDR3 loop spans 16 amino acids. V was trimmed by 0 bases and J by 1 base, leaving 13 bases between them. The germline V gene has CDR1 SGDLS and CDR2 YYNGEE. The CDR3 protein is CASSVGGGIGNTEAFF. The CDR3 coding sequence is TGTGCCAGCAGCGTAGGGGGAGGCATAGGGAACACTGAAGCTTTCTTT.

The chain links TRBV12-3 or TRBV12-4 to TRBJ1-2; possible D gene TRBD1, 5 bases. There are 14 residues in the CDR3. Between the trimmed V and J ends, which lost 1 base and 2 bases, there was a span of 8 bases. The CDR3 spells CASSLEGRNYGYTF. The CDR3 DNA sequence: TGTGCCAGCAGTTTAGAGGGACGGAACTATGGCTACACCTTC.

In this sample, this clonotype turned up many times. The chain joins TRBV5-1 to TRBJ2-7; 7 bases line up with TRBD1. V was clipped by 4 bases and J by 2 bases; unmatched bases: 9. The CDR3 runs 15 residues. In germline, CDR1 is SGHRS, CDR2 YFSETQ. CDR3: CASSPPPGQTYEQYF. The CDR3 region has the DNA TGCGCCAGCAGCCCCCCGCCGGGACAGACCTACGAGCAGTACTTC.

This clonotype was observed many times. The chain uses TRBV12-3 or TRBV12-4 and TRBJ1-3; D call uncertain. Trimming pared 6 bases from V and 5 bases from J, leaving 14 bases between. This CDR3 is built from 14 residues. The CDR3, as DNA: TGTGCCAGCAGCGGAGACATGGACCGAAACACCATATATTTT. Translation gives CASSGDMDRNTIYF.

This chain uses TRBV4-2 with TRBJ2-7; no firm D call. This CDR3 contains 14 residues. V lost 0 bases and J lost 1, with 7 bases in between. The germline gives CDR1 LGHNA, CDR2 YNFKEQ. The CDR3, as DNA: TGTGCCAGCAGCCAAGATCTGGCTTCCTACGAGCAGTACTTC. This translates into CASSQDLASYEQYF.

The chain couples TRBV28 to TRBJ2-7, with D perhaps TRBD2 (6 bases). The CDR3 length is 11 residues. V was trimmed by 6 bases and J by 7 bases, leaving 10 bases between them. Germline V gene lookup returns CDR1 MDHEN and CDR2 SYDVKM. The CDR3 coding sequence is TGTGCCAGCAGGGGTGCGGGGGAGCAGTACTTC. Protein product: CASRGAGEQYF.

This clonotype came up a few times. CDR3 DNA sequence: TGTGCCAGCGGGGGACAGGGGCCTTTCAACACTGAAGCTTTCTTT. Its translation is CASGGQGPFNTEAFF. The chain is built from TRBV6-6 and TRBJ1-1, with 10 bases aligning to TRBD1. The CDR3 totals 15 residues. Trimming removed 8 bases from V and 2 bases from J; junction bases left unmatched: 8. Per germline, CDR1 MNHNY and CDR2 SVGAGI (reference sequence).

This clonotype was detected a few times. This chain uses TRBV11-2 with TRBJ1-2, with 10 bases identical to TRBD1. Trimming removed 4 bases from V and 7 bases from J; junction bases left unmatched: 9. In germline, CDR1 is SGHAT, CDR2 FQNNGV. The CDR3 runs 15 residues. CDR3 nucleotides: TGTGCCAGCAGCTCCCTATCCGGGACAGGGGCTGGCTACACCTTC. It translates to CASSSLSGTGAGYTF.

This clonotype was detected a few times. This chain links TRBV20-1 with TRBJ1-6; D is possibly TRBD1 (5 bases). Germline V lookup: CDR1 DFQATT, CDR2 SNEGSKA (reference sequence). The V and J ends lost 5 bases and 8 bases respectively, with 19 bases between them. The CDR3 covers 15 residues. This CDR3 reads CSAVLFARAYSPLHF. In nucleotides, the CDR3 is TGCAGTGCTGTCCTTTTCGCCAGGGCCTATTCACCCCTCCACTTT.

This clonotype was picked up a small number of times. This chain connects TRBV10-2 to TRBJ1-6, with D uncertain. The CDR3 is 11 amino acids. The germline CDR1 and CDR2 sequences are WSHSY and SAAADI. Deletions cut 8 bases from V and 9 bases from J, with 8 bases between. The CDR3 spells CASWEGSPLHF. The CDR3 nucleotides are TGCGCCAGCTGGGAGGGTTCACCCCTCCACTTT.

This clonotype showed up many times. The chain joins TRBV7-2 to TRBJ2-3; no clear D. The CDR3 length is 14 residues. Germline assignment: CDR1 SGHTA and CDR2 FQGNSA. Trimming removed 1 base at V and 3 bases at J, with 8 bases between. The CDR3 loop is CASSLVVGTDTQYF. The DNA for the CDR3 is TGTGCCAGCAGCTTAGTGGTGGGTACAGATACGCAGTATTTT.

This chain connects TRBV29-1 to TRBJ2-2; TRBD2 agrees at 9 bases. The germline V gene has CDR1 SQVTM and CDR2 ANQGSEA. The CDR3 covers 14 residues. The junction had 6 bases not matched to a gene; V was cut back by 5 bases and J by 5 bases. The CDR3 DNA reads as TGCAGCGTTCACCTAGCGGGACCTACCGGGGAGCTGTTTTTT. Translated, it gives CSVHLAGPTGELFF.

V gene TRBV7-6 combines with J gene TRBJ1-2; no firm D call. CDR1 and CDR2 (germline): SGHVS, FNYEAQ. This CDR3 is built from 12 residues. Trimming shortened V by 8 bases and J by 6 bases, and 13 bases separated the two germline ends. CDR3 amino acids: CASGPSDDGYTF. Here the CDR3 DNA reads TGTGCCAGCGGTCCCTCCGATGATGGCTACACCTTC.

This sequence joins TRBV5-1 and TRBJ1-5; D is uncertain. The CDR3 length is 14 residues. Trimming took off 2 bases at V and 3 bases at J, with 9 bases between the two ends. Germline V gene sequence: CDR1 SGHRS, CDR2 YFSETQ. CDR3: CASSLAGDNQPQHF. The CDR3 bases are TGCGCCAGCAGCTTAGCGGGAGACAATCAGCCCCAGCATTTT.

This clonotype turned up a few times. The V call is TRBV20-1, the J call TRBJ1-6, with 7 bases aligning to TRBD1. Germline CDR1 is DFQATT and CDR2 is SNEGSKA (reference sequence). The CDR3 is 15 amino acids. V dropped 2 bases and J dropped 8; count of bases not matched to a gene: 9. The CDR3 DNA reads as TGCAGTGCTAGATCCTCCGGGACAGAGGATTCACCCCTCCACTTT. It specifies CSARSSGTEDSPLHF.

This clonotype was counted at least ten times. V gene TRBV4-2 combines with J gene TRBJ1-4; no clear D. This CDR3 contains 17 residues. CDR1 and CDR2 (germline): LGHNA, YNFKEQ. The V end was cut by 1 base, the J end by 7 bases, with 19 bases between. DNA for the CDR3: TGTGCCAGCAGCCAAGGAGCATGGACCTCCGCCGGTGAAAAACTGTTTTTT. This translates into CASSQGAWTSAGEKLFF.

This chain joins TRBV28 and TRBJ1-5; D is possibly TRBD1 (6 bases). Germline V gene lookup returns CDR1 MDHEN and CDR2 SYDVKM. The CDR3 extends over 12 amino acids. Trimming left V 7 bases short and J 5 bases short, with 9 bases between. The CDR3 region is CASKQGHQPQHF. The CDR3 region has the DNA TGTGCCAGCAAACAGGGACATCAGCCCCAGCATTTT.

The chain combines TRBV7-7 with TRBJ2-5; 8 positions match TRBD1. V shed 2 bases and J 0 bases; nucleotides not matched to a gene: 2. Germline CDR1 reads SSHAT; CDR2 reads FNYEAQ (reference sequence). The CDR3 extends over 15 amino acids. This chain's CDR3 is CASSLSTGDQETQYF. CDR3 nucleotides: TGTGCCAGCAGCTTATCGACAGGGGACCAAGAGACCCAGTACTTC.

The chain carries TRBV12-5 and TRBJ1-3, with 7 bases identical to TRBD1. V lost 5 bases to trimming and J lost 9 bases; unmatched junction nucleotides: 10. This CDR3 has 14 amino acids. CDR1 and CDR2 from the germline V gene are LGHNT and FRNRAP. CDR3 nucleotide sequence: TGTGCTAGTGGTCCCGACAGGGATAGAAGCACCATATATTTT. Amino acid sequence: CASGPDRDRSTIYF. Drawing the rest from reference TRBV12-5 and TRBJ1-3, the complete variable domain is DARVTQTPRHKVTEMGQEVTMRCQPILGHNTVFWYRQTMMQGLELLAYFRNRAPLDDSGMPKDRFSAEMPDATLATLKIQPSEPRDSAVYFCASGPDRDRSTIYFGEGSWLTVV.

This clonotype was observed a handful of times. The gene calls are TRBV9 and TRBJ2-1; 7 nucleotides match TRBD1. There are 14 residues in the CDR3. With V trimmed by 1 base and J by 5 bases, 3 bases remained unmatched. CDR1 is SGDLS and CDR2 is YYNGEE in the germline V gene. This chain's CDR3 is CASSVRGLNNEQFF. CDR3 DNA: TGTGCCAGCAGCGTAAGGGGGCTCAACAATGAGCAGTTCTTC.